Listed below are T cell receptor beta chains from one sample, sequenced in a study of blood T cell repertoires in COVID-19. Clones were sequenced by immunoSEQ multiplex PCR, and TCRdb holds only the in-frame ones, with some missing. The sample lists about 35,000 clones, around 80% seen once, with about two fifths in the top ten. Sample: peripheral blood. The receptors derive from a man at least 80 years old with active or convalescent COVID-19. CDR3s include the opening cysteine and the closing phenylalanine or tryptophan. The order of the fields is clone size, CDR3 length, J gene, V gene, D gene, CDR3 DNA, CDR3 protein. The D gene is left open where the match is weak. Clone size is not always given. Where it is, it says once, few, many or a class for expanded clones.

>few|17|TRBJ2-5|TRBV7-9|TRBD2
TGTGCCAGCAGCCGGACTAGCGGGAGGAAGGAACAAGAGACCCAGTACTTC
CASSRTSGRKEQETQYF
>.|16|TRBJ2-5|TRBV11-3|TRBD2
TGTGCCAGCAGCCCCCGGACTAGCGGGTACCAAGAGACCCAGTACTTC
CASSPRTSGYQETQYF
>few|15|TRBJ1-1|TRBV5-8|TRBD1
TGTGCCAGCAGCTTGGGGGACAGTCTGAACACTGAAGCTTTCTTT
CASSLGDSLNTEAFF
>.|18|TRBJ2-4|TRBV21-1|.
TGTGCCAGCAGCAAAGTAAACGGGACGGCGGGAACCAAAAACATTCAGTACTTC
CASSKVNGTAGTKNIQYF
>.|16|TRBJ2-7|TRBV23-1|TRBD2
TGCGCCAGCAGTCAATCATCTAGCGGGAGTGGCTACGAGCAGTACTTC
CASSQSSSGSGYEQYF
>.|16|TRBJ1-6|TRBV7-9|.
TGTGCCAGCAGCCCAAGAGGTGGGGCCCGCGCTGAGCCCCTCCACTTT
CASSPRGGARAEPLHF
>medium-sized|15|TRBJ2-5|TRBV6-6|TRBD2
TGTGCCAGCAGTGATAAAGCGGGAGTCTTAGAGACCCAGTACTTC
CASSDKAGVLETQYF
>.|16|TRBJ2-2|TRBV7-3|TRBD2
TGTGCCAGCAGCTTAAACCCTAGCGGGAACACCGGGGAGCTGTTTTTT
CASSLNPSGNTGELFF
>.|16|TRBJ1-1|TRBV7-9|TRBD1
TGTGCCAGCAGCTTAAGGCGGACAGGGTGGGGGACTGAAGCTTTCTTT
CASSLRRTGWGTEAFF
>.|14|TRBJ1-2|TRBV9|TRBD1
TGTGCCAGCAGCGTAGATGGGACAGCGGGTGGCTACACCTTC
CASSVDGTAGGYTF
>.|13|TRBJ2-7|TRBV10-1|TRBD1
TGCGCCAGCAGTCGGACAGGGGGCACCGAGCAGTACTTC
CASSRTGGTEQYF
>.|13|TRBJ2-7|TRBV7-3|.
TGTGCCAGCAGCTTAGACAGAAACTACGAGCAGTACTTC
CASSLDRNYEQYF
>.|15|TRBJ2-2|TRBV9|TRBD2
TGTGCCAGCAGCGTAGAGCCTAGCGGGAGAGGGGAGCTGTTTTTT
CASSVEPSGRGELFF
>.|15|TRBJ1-1|TRBV5-1|TRBD1
TGCGCCAGCAGCCTATCCGGGACAGTGAACACTGAAGCTTTCTTT
CASSLSGTVNTEAFF
>.|13|TRBJ2-3|TRBV6-5|TRBD2
TGTGCCAGCAGACTAGCGGGAAGGGATACGCAGTATTTT
CASRLAGRDTQYF
>.|19|TRBJ2-7|TRBV19|.
TGTGCCAGTAGTTCTTCCAGCCCCCTCGGGACACCGAACTCCTACGAGCAGTACTTC
CASSSSSPLGTPNSYEQYF
>.|14|TRBJ1-1|TRBV28|TRBD1
TGTGCCAGCAGTTACCTACCAGGACAGGGTGAAGCTTTCTTT
CASSYLPGQGEAFF
>.|17|TRBJ2-3|TRBV7-9|.
TGTGCCAGCAGCCACCCCCCGAGGGCGTTTAGCACAGATACGCAGTATTTT
CASSHPPRAFSTDTQYF
>.|13|TRBJ1-1|TRBV12-3/TRBV12-4|.
TGTGCCAGCAGCGCATCTCGGGACACTGAAGCTTTCTTT
CASSASRDTEAFF
>once|18|TRBJ1-5|TRBV18|.
TGTGCCAGCTCACTGAATACAACAAGGACAGATACCAATCAGCCCCAGCATTTT
CASSLNTTRTDTNQPQHF
>.|15|TRBJ2-3|TRBV11-3|TRBD2
TGTGCCAGCAGCCTCCTAGCGGGAAGCACAGATACGCAGTATTTT
CASSLLAGSTDTQYF
>.|15|TRBJ2-5|TRBV28|TRBD1
TGTGCCAGCAGCCACCGGACAGGGGGCGGTGAGACCCAGTACTTC
CASSHRTGGGETQYF
>.|15|TRBJ2-3|TRBV4-3|.
TGCGCCAGCAGCCAAGAGTTCGGGGTTACAGATACGCAGTATTTT
CASSQEFGVTDTQYF
>.|10|TRBJ2-3|TRBV20-1|.
TGCAGTGCTCACGGAGATACGCAGTATTTT
CSAHGDTQYF
>once|13|TRBJ1-5|TRBV2|.
TGTGCCAGCAGTGTCGGGGGTGGACAGCCCCAGCATTTT
CASSVGGGQPQHF
>.|17|TRBJ2-1|TRBV7-2|TRBD2
TGTGCCAGCAGCTTAGAAGGGACTAGCGGGAGAGTAAATGAGCAGTTCTTC
CASSLEGTSGRVNEQFF
>.|13|TRBJ2-1|TRBV7-3|.
TGTGCCAGCAGCTTAGATGGCGGTACTGAGCAGTTCTTC
CASSLDGGTEQFF
>.|14|TRBJ2-7|TRBV15|.
TGTGCCACCAGCAGGGGGCAGTTTCCCTACGAGCAGTACTTC
CATSRGQFPYEQYF
>.|13|TRBJ2-7|TRBV3-1/TRBV3-2|.
TGTGCCAGCAGCCAGACAAATCTAGGGGGGCAGTACTTC
CASSQTNLGGQYF
>.|15|TRBJ2-5|TRBV5-1|TRBD2
TGCGCCAGCAGCTTCAGCGGGAGGCCCCAAGAGACCCAGTACTTC
CASSFSGRPQETQYF
>.|15|TRBJ2-2|TRBV11-2|.
TGTGCCAGCAGCTTTATAAGGGGATATGCAGGGGAGCTGTTTTTT
CASSFIRGYAGELFF
>.|14|TRBJ1-2|TRBV7-8|.
TGTGCCAGCAGCTTTAGGAGGGCTAACTATGGCTACACCTTC
CASSFRRANYGYTF
>.|14|TRBJ1-1|TRBV9|TRBD1
TGTGCCAGCAGCGCTGCCACAGGGGGCACTGAAGCTTTCTTT
CASSAATGGTEAFF
>.|14|TRBJ1-2|TRBV7-9|TRBD1
TGTGCCAGCAGCACAGGACAGGGATCGCGAGGCTACACCTTC
CASSTGQGSRGYTF
>.|16|TRBJ2-3|TRBV10-1|.
TGCGCCAGCAGTGAGACAACTAGCTGGGGCACAGATACGCAGTATTTT
CASSETTSWGTDTQYF
>.|15|TRBJ2-7|TRBV5-1|TRBD2
TGCGCCAGCAGCTGGACTAGCGGATCCAATTACGAGCAGTACTTC
CASSWTSGSNYEQYF
>.|16|TRBJ1-4|TRBV28|.
TGTGCCAGCAGCTCCGGGGGGGAACCACTTAATGAAAAACTGTTTTTT
CASSSGGEPLNEKLFF
>once|16|TRBJ2-3|TRBV24-1|TRBD1
TGTGCCACCAGTGACCCAAGGGACAGTCGCACAGATACGCAGTATTTT
CATSDPRDSRTDTQYF
>.|12|TRBJ1-1|TRBV2|.
TGTGCCAGCAGTGTCCAACCCCCGGGAGCTTTCTTT
CASSVQPPGAFF
>.|14|TRBJ1-1|TRBV28|.
TGTGCCAGCAGTTTTGTCCATCAGGGGACCGAAGCTTTCTTT
CASSFVHQGTEAFF
>.|15|TRBJ2-2|TRBV2|.
TGTGCCAGCTGTAGCGTGGGGAGTGGGGCCGGGGAGCTGTTTTTT
CASCSVGSGAGELFF
>.|13|TRBJ1-5|TRBV28|.
TGTGCCAGCAGTTTCCAAGAGGATCAGCCCCAGCATTTT
CASSFQEDQPQHF
>.|13|TRBJ1-4|TRBV5-1|.
TGCGCCAGCAGCAAACAGGGTCCTGAAAAACTGTTTTTT
CASSKQGPEKLFF
>once|13|TRBJ2-1|TRBV27|.
TGTGCCAGCAGTCTAATAGCGGAGTATGAGCAGTTCTTC
CASSLIAEYEQFF
>.|16|TRBJ2-4|TRBV19|TRBD2
TGTGCCAGTAGTTTAGCCGGGAGGGCCCTCGGGAACATTCAGTACTTC
CASSLAGRALGNIQYF
>.|14|TRBJ1-4|TRBV2|TRBD1
TGTGCCAGCAGAGGACAGGGGCGAAATGAAAAACTGTTTTTT
CASRGQGRNEKLFF
>.|15|TRBJ2-3|TRBV11-3|TRBD1
TGTGCCAGCAGCTTCCGGGACAGGGGGCGCGGTACGCAGTATTTT
CASSFRDRGRGTQYF
>.|17|TRBJ2-1|TRBV10-2|TRBD2
TGCGCCAGCAGCCTCACTAGCGGAACTAGCTCCTACAATGAGCAGTTCTTC
CASSLTSGTSSYNEQFF
>.|15|TRBJ1-1|TRBV27|.
TGTGCCAGCAGTTTATATAAGTCCGGGGACACTGAAGCTTTCTTT
CASSLYKSGDTEAFF
>.|17|TRBJ1-5|TRBV19|.
TGTGCCAGTAGTATAGATCGGGGGGCGACGAGCAATCAGCCCCAGCATTTT
CASSIDRGATSNQPQHF
>.|18|TRBJ2-1|TRBV2|TRBD2
TGTGCCAGCCTCGGGACGCCGGGACTAGCGGGAGGTACGAATGAGCAGTTCTTC
CASLGTPGLAGGTNEQFF
>.|15|TRBJ2-1|TRBV9|.
TGTGCCAGCAGCGCGGAGCGGGTAGGCTTCGTAGGGCAGTTCTTC
CASSAERVGFVGQFF
>.|14|TRBJ1-3|TRBV27|.
TGTGCCAGCAGTGCAAGAGTCTCTGGAAACACCATATATTTT
CASSARVSGNTIYF